The 21 T cell receptor beta chains below were found in one sample sequenced in a study of control samples from healthy donors and cancer patients. Measured with immunoSEQ multiplex PCR; TCRdb has only the in-frame clones, and not every one. The sample carries under 65,000 clones, approximately 90% recorded once. The sample comprised PBMCs. These receptors all come from a woman between 50 and 59 years old with colorectal cancer.

The chain recombines TRBV5-1 with TRBJ2-5, with 10 bases that match TRBD2. The CDR3 contains 15 residues. Trimming at V came to 4 bases and at J to 5 bases, leaving 8 bases not matched to a gene. CDR1 SGHRS and CDR2 YFSETQ come from the germline V gene. DNA of the CDR3: TGCGCCAGCAGCCCAAGCGGGGGGGCCGGGGAGACCCAGTACTTC. Residues: CASSPSGGAGETQYF.

The V gene is TRBV21-1, the J gene TRBJ2-1; TRBD2 reflects the table's D call only, with no check against the DNA. TRBV21-1 is an annotated pseudogene. The CDR3 has 16 amino acids. The chain's CDR3 is CASSKCGLAGVGEQFF. The CDR3 DNA is TGTGCCAGCTCGAAGTGCGGACTAGCGGGAGTCGGTGAGCAGTTCTTC.

This rearrangement joins TRBV7-2 to TRBJ2-7, with a possible D match to TRBD2 (5 bases). This CDR3 region has 12 residues. Germline loops: CDR1 SGHTA, CDR2 FQGNSA. The ends were cut back, 5 bases at V and 8 bases at J, with 13 bases in the middle. CDR3 sequence reads: CASSHPTGKQYF. In nucleotides, the CDR3 is TGTGCCAGCAGCCATCCTACGGGGAAGCAGTACTTC.

This clone was picked up a small number of times. J is TRBJ2-1 and V is TRBV6-1; 7 nucleotides agree with TRBD2. Trimming removed 1 base from V and 12 bases from J; junction bases left unmatched: 6. CDR3 size: 13 residues. CDR1 is MNHNS and CDR2 is SASEGT in the germline V gene. The CDR3 reads CASSEGPPGGQFF. As DNA, the CDR3 is TGTGCCAGCAGTGAAGGCCCGCCGGGAGGGCAGTTCTTC.

The V and J genes are TRBV16 and TRBJ2-1, with 8 bases fitting TRBD1. V lost 3 bases and J lost 0; bases outside the gene matches: 4. This CDR3 has 16 amino acids. Germline CDR1 reads KGHSY; CDR2 reads FQNENV. The DNA for the CDR3 is TGTGCCAGCAGCCAGACAGGGGCTAGCTCCTACAATGAGCAGTTCTTC. Amino acids: CASSQTGASSYNEQFF.

This clone was seen a few times. This chain connects TRBV19 to TRBJ2-5, with D perhaps given as TRBD1 or TRBD2 (5 bases each). CDR1 is LNHDA and CDR2 is SQIVND in the germline V gene (reference sequence). The CDR3 has 13 amino acids. Trimming removed 5 bases at V and 7 bases at J, with 14 bases between. The CDR3 reads CASSQDGGGTQYF. The DNA for the CDR3 is TGTGCCAGTAGTCAGGATGGGGGTGGGACCCAGTACTTC.

The CDR3 reads CASSLVGASAPNSPLHF. CDR3 bases: TGTGCCAGCAGCTTAGTCGGGGCCTCGGCCCCTAATTCACCCCTCCACTTT. The chain couples TRBV7-2 to TRBJ1-6; TRBD1 might be the D (5 bases). Trimming stripped 1 base from V and 6 bases from J, with 16 bases between. The CDR3 spans 17 residues. Germline-derived CDR1 and CDR2 are SGHTA and FQGNSA.

The table lists this clone with a count of one. This chain links TRBV18 with TRBJ1-4; TRBD1 is a possible D gene (6 bases). The CDR3 runs to 14 residues. CDR1 and CDR2 (germline): KGHSH, LQKENI. V was cut by 2 bases and J by 5 bases, with 9 bases left in between. The CDR3 bases are TGTGCCAGCTCACCAAGGGGGGCGAATGAAAAACTGTTTTTT. It encodes CASSPRGANEKLFF.

The chain combines TRBV5-6 with TRBJ1-3, with D possibly being TRBD1 (5 bases). V was clipped by 1 base and J by 1 base, with 15 bases between them. Germline V lookup: CDR1 SGHDT, CDR2 YYEEEE. CDR3 length: 17 amino acids. The CDR3 DNA is TGTGCCAGCAGCTTGCCGGGGGTTTTAAGGTCTGGAAACACCATATATTTT. This translates into CASSLPGVLRSGNTIYF. Variable domain in full (rest from reference TRBV5-6 and TRBJ1-3): DAGVTQSPTHLIKTRGQQVTLRCSPKSGHDTVSWYQQALGQGPQFIFQYYEEEERQRGNFPDRFSGHQFPNYSSELNVNALLLGDSALYLCASSLPGVLRSGNTIYFGEGSWLTVV.

This sequence joins TRBV19 and TRBJ1-1, with D maybe TRBD1 (5 bases). This CDR3 spans 16 amino acids. In germline, CDR1 is LNHDA, CDR2 SQIVND (reference sequence). The germline V and J ends were trimmed by 9 bases and 1 base, with 21 bases remaining between them. The DNA of the CDR3 is TGTGCCAGCCGTTTGGGGGTGGGGGTGTCGAACACTGAAGCTTTCTTT. Amino acids: CASRLGVGVSNTEAFF.

The J gene is TRBJ1-4, the V gene TRBV18; D is uncertain. CDR3 size: 13 residues. Germline CDR1 KGHSH, CDR2 LQKENI. Trimming took off 2 bases at V and 4 bases at J, with 5 bases between the two ends. This CDR3 reads CASSPGSNEKLFF. The CDR3 coding sequence is TGTGCCAGCTCACCAGGGAGTAATGAAAAACTGTTTTTT.

The genes are TRBV19 and TRBJ1-3, with D possibly TRBD1 on 5 matching bases. V lost 10 bases to trimming and J lost 0 bases, with 10 bases between them. The CDR3 length is 13 residues. The germline V gene encodes CDR1 LNHDA and CDR2 SQIVND (reference sequence). The CDR3 loop reads CATGTNSGNTIYF. The CDR3 DNA sequence: TGTGCCACCGGGACGAACTCTGGAAACACCATATATTTT.

The chain joins TRBV28 to TRBJ1-2; TRBD1 matches at 10 bases. Looked up from germline, CDR1 is MDHEN and CDR2 is SYDVKM. V was pared by 8 bases and J by 4 bases, with 7 bases of the junction left unmatched. The CDR3 is 14 amino acids. The CDR3 DNA sequence: TGTGCCAGCTTGTATGGGGACAGGGGCTATGGCTACACCTTC. It translates to CASLYGDRGYGYTF.

This sequence joins TRBV19 and TRBJ1-1, with D hard to call. Germline V gene lookup returns CDR1 LNHDA and CDR2 SQIVND (reference sequence). V dropped 4 bases and J dropped 0 bases, with 9 bases sitting between them. The CDR3 is 14 amino acids. Here the CDR3 reads CASSNGIMNTEAFF. CDR3 DNA: TGTGCCAGTAGTAACGGGATCATGAACACTGAAGCTTTCTTT.

The CDR3 bases are TGTGCCAGTAGTTCGGGGGGGGCAACTAATGAAAAACTGTTTTTT. This codes for CASSSGGATNEKLFF. The chain is built from TRBV19 and TRBJ1-4; the D gene is possibly TRBD1 (5 bases). Germline V gene sequence: CDR1 LNHDA, CDR2 SQIVND (reference sequence). V was cut by 5 bases and J by 0 bases, with 10 bases left in between. There are 15 residues in the CDR3.

The CDR3: CASRKGQVGSEAFF. Written as DNA, the CDR3 is TGCGCCAGCAGGAAGGGACAGGTGGGATCTGAAGCTTTCTTT. The gene calls are TRBV10-2 and TRBJ1-1; 8 bases match TRBD1. The CDR3 consists of 14 residues. Germline-derived CDR1 and CDR2 are WSHSY and SAAADI. V lost 6 bases to trimming and J lost 6 bases; unmatched junction nucleotides: 9.

The chain uses TRBV11-2 and TRBJ2-3, with D perhaps TRBD2 (8 bases). This CDR3 is 17 amino acids long. The V gene's germline CDR1 is SGHAT and CDR2 FQNNGV. The germline V and J ends were trimmed by 5 bases and 2 bases, with 20 bases remaining between them. As DNA, the CDR3 is TGTGCCAGCAGCAGGGGGCCTAGCGGGTCCTACACAGATACGCAGTATTTT. This translates into CASSRGPSGSYTDTQYF.

V is TRBV30 and J is TRBJ1-6, with D unclear. This CDR3 is 15 amino acids long. Germline V gene lookup returns CDR1 GTSNPN and CDR2 SVGIG (reference sequence). Trimming removed 4 bases from V and 3 bases from J, with 13 bases in between. Here the CDR3 reads CAWTGRFIYNSPLHF. The CDR3 DNA sequence: TGTGCCTGGACGGGCAGATTTATCTATAATTCACCCCTCCACTTT.

The CDR3 loop reads CASSPRRDSRLYF. Here the CDR3 DNA reads TGTGCCAGCAGCCCGCGCCGGGACAGCCGATTGTACTTC. The chain couples TRBV5-6 to TRBJ2-7; 7 bases are shared with TRBD1. The CDR3 has 13 residues. Germline CDR1 SGHDT, CDR2 YYEEEE. J gave up 12 bases and V 4 bases, and 13 bases lay outside the gene matches.

This rearrangement joins TRBV5-1 to TRBJ2-1, with 16 bases matching TRBD2. This CDR3 contains 14 residues. The V gene end was trimmed by 4 bases and the J gene end by 15 bases; junction bases not matched to a gene: 7. The germline CDR1 and CDR2 sequences are SGHRS and YFSETQ. DNA for the CDR3: TGCGCCAGCAGCGCGGGGACTAGCGGGAGGGTATGGTTCTTC. Protein product: CASSAGTSGRVWFF.

In its sample, this clone was seen once. The CDR3 DNA reads as TGTGCCAGCAGCTTAGTGGGTGGGGGGGCCGCAGATACGCAGTATTTT. Protein sequence: CASSLVGGGAADTQYF. The genes are TRBV7-6 and TRBJ2-3, with D maybe TRBD2 (7 bases). CDR1 and CDR2 from the germline V gene are SGHVS and FNYEAQ. V lost 1 base, J lost 4 bases, and 15 bases lay in between. This CDR3 contains 16 residues.